A selection of T cell receptor beta chains follows, all from one sample in a study of graft-versus-host responses after intestinal transplantation. No antigen is known for these receptors. Assay used: immunoSEQ multiplex PCR; TCRdb lists only in-frame clones, some missing. The sample holds around 120,000 clones, 90% to 95% seen once. This sample comprised unstimulated CD4+ T cells sorted from spleen or lymph node cells, obtained before intestinal transplant. The source of these receptors is a human donor who received an intestinal transplant. CDR3s leave out the opening cysteine and the closing phenylalanine or tryptophan.

j_call	v_call	cdr3_aa
TRBJ2-4	TRBV4-2	ASSQDERIIAKNIQY
TRBJ2-7	TRBV10-3	AISESREQY
TRBJ2-6	TRBV19	ASNGRGAGANVLT
TRBJ2-7	TRBV29-1	SASLGQGWAYEQY
TRBJ2-3	TRBV7-3	ASSLHSTDTQY
TRBJ1-2	TRBV7-9	ASSNKLGQGYGYT
TRBJ2-1	TRBV6-5	ASSYSGQGSYNEQF
TRBJ2-1	TRBV11-2	ASSPRTSIGDEQF
TRBJ2-1	TRBV11-1	ASSAPPGHPHNNEQF
TRBJ1-1	TRBV4-1	ASSQTGKNTEAF
TRBJ2-3	TRBV9	ASSVVWSHDTQY
TRBJ2-1	TRBV7-9	ASSPAGRNNEQF
TRBJ2-7	TRBV6-1	ASSEVAGGSYEQY
TRBJ2-3	TRBV14	ASSRVGPASTDTQY
TRBJ2-3	TRBV10-3	AIRQSGTNTDTQY
TRBJ1-1	TRBV6-5	ASRASLGLNTEAF
TRBJ1-2	TRBV7-9	ASSPGHTGYYGYT
TRBJ2-4	TRBV28	ASRTGTGGALAKNIQY
TRBJ1-1	TRBV5-1	ASSLEGEAEAF
TRBJ2-5	TRBV11-2	ASSLRLAGGFGETQY
TRBJ1-5	TRBV10-1	ASRTRGNQPQH
TRBJ2-7	TRBV1	TSSPRPGLHYEQY
TRBJ2-7	TRBV5-1	ASSPRDSFYEQY
TRBJ1-2	TRBV10-3	ASNRGPVNYGYT
TRBJ2-7	TRBV14	ASSQDRQGAYEQY
TRBJ2-2	TRBV7-8	ASSLGSQSRRYGELF
TRBJ2-3	TRBV25-1	ASSERETNTDTQY